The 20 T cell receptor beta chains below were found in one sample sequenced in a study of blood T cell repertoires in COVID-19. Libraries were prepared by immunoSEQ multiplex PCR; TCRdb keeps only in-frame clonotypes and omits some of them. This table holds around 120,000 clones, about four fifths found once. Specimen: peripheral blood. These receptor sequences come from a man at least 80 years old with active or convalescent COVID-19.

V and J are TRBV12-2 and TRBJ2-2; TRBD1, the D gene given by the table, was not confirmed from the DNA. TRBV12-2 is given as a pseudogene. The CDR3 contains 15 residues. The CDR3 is CASRSRDRVTGELFF. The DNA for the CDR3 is TGTGCAAGTCGCTCCCGGGACAGGGTCACCGGGGAGCTGTTTTTT.

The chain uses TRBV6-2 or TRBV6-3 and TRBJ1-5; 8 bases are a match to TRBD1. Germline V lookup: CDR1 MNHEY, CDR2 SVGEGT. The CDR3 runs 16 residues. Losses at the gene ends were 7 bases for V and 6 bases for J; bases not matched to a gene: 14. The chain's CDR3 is CASTPGYRGAIQPQHF. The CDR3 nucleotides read TGTGCCAGCACCCCCGGGTACAGGGGGGCCATTCAGCCCCAGCATTTT.

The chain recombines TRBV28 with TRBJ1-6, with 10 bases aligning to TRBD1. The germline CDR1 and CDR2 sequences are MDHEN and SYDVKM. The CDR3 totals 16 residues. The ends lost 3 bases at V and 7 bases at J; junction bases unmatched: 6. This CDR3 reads CASSFFPGQGNSPLHF. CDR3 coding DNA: TGTGCCAGCAGTTTTTTTCCGGGACAGGGGAATTCACCCCTCCACTTT. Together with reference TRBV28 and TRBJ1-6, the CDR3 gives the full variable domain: DVKVTQSSRYLVKRTGEKVFLECVQDMDHENMFWYRQDPGLGLRLIYFSYDVKMKEKGDIPEGYSVSREKKERFSLILESASTNQTSMYLCASSFFPGQGNSPLHFGNGTRLTVT.

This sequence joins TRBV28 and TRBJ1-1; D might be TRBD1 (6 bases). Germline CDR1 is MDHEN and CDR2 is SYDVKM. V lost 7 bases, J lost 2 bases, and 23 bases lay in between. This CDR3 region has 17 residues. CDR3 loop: CASNPASTGYENTEAFF. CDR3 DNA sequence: TGTGCCAGCAACCCAGCCTCCACAGGGTATGAAAACACTGAAGCTTTCTTT.

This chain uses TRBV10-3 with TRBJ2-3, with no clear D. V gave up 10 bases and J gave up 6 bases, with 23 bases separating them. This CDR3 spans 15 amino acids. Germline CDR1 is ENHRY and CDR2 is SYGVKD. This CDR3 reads CATSDPPAGRDTQYF. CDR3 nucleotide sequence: TGTGCCACCTCGGATCCACCGGCAGGTCGGGATACGCAGTATTTT.

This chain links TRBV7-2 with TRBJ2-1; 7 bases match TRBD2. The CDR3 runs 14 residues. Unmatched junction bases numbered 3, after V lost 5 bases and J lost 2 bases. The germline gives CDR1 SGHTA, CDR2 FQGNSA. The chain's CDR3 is CASSMGGAYNEQFF. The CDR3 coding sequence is TGTGCCAGCAGCATGGGGGGGGCCTACAATGAGCAGTTCTTC.

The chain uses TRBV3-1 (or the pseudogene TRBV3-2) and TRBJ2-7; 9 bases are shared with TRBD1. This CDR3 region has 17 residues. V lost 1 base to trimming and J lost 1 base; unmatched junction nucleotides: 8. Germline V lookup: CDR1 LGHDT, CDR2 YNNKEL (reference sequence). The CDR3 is CASSQAPGQGLSYEQYF. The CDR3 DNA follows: TGTGCCAGCAGCCAAGCACCGGGACAGGGACTTTCCTACGAGCAGTACTTC.

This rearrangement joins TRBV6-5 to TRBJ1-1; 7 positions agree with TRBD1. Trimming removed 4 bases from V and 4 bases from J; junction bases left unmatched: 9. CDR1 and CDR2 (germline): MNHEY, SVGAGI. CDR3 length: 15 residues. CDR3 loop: CASSWEQGSGTEAFF. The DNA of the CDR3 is TGTGCCAGCAGTTGGGAACAGGGGTCGGGCACTGAAGCTTTCTTT.

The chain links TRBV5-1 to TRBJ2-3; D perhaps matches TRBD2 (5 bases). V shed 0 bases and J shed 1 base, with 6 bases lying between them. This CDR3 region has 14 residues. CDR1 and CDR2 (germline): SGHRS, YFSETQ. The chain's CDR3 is CASSLVEGTDTQYF. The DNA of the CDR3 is TGCGCCAGCAGCTTGGTGGAGGGCACAGATACGCAGTATTTT.

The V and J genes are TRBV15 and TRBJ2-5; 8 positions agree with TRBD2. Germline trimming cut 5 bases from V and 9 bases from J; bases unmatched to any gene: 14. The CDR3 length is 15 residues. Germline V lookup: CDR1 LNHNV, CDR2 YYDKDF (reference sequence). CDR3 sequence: CATSPSAGGGEAQYF. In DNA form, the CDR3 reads TGTGCCACCAGCCCAAGTGCGGGGGGCGGGGAGGCCCAGTACTTC. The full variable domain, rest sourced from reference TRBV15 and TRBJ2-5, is DAMVIQNPRYQVTQFGKPVTLSCSQTLNHNVMYWYQQKSSQAPKLLFHYYDKDFNNEADTPDNFQSRRPNTSFCFLDIRSPGLGDTAMYLCATSPSAGGGEAQYFGPGTRLLVL.

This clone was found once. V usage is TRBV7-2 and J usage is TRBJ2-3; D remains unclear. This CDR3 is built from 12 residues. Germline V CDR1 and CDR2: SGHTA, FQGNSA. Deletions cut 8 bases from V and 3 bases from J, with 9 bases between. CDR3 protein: CASGTRTDTQYF. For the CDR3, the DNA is TGTGCCAGCGGAACGAGGACAGATACGCAGTATTTT. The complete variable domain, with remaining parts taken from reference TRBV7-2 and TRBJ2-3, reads GAGVSQSPSNKVTEKGKDVELRCDPISGHTALYWYRQSLGQGLEFLIYFQGNSAPDKSGLPSDRFSAERTGGSVSTLTIQRTQQEDSAVYLCASGTRTDTQYFGPGTRLTVL.

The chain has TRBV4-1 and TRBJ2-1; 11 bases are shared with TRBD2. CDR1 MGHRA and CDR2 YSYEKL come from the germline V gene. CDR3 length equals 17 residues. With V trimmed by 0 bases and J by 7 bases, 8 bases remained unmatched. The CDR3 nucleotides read TGCGCCAGCAGCCAAGAACTAGCGGGGGCCAGGGGGAATGAGCAGTTCTTC. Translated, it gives CASSQELAGARGNEQFF.

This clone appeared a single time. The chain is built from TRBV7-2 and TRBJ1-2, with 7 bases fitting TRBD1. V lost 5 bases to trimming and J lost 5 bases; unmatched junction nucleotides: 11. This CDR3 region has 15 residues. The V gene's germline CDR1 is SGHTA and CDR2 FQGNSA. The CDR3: CASSQGDLSSYGYTF. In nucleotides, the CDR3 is TGTGCCAGCAGCCAGGGGGACCTGTCCTCGTATGGCTACACCTTC. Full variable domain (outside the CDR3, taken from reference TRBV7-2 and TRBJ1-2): GAGVSQSPSNKVTEKGKDVELRCDPISGHTALYWYRQSLGQGLEFLIYFQGNSAPDKSGLPSDRFSAERTGGSVSTLTIQRTQQEDSAVYLCASSQGDLSSYGYTFGSGTRLTVV.

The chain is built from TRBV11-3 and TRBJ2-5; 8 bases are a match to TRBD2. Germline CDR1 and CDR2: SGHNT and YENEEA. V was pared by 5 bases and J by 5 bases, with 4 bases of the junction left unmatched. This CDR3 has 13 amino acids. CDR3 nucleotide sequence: TGTGCCAGCAGCCGGACTAGCTTGGAGACCCAGTACTTC. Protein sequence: CASSRTSLETQYF.

The CDR3 nucleotides read TGTGCCATCAGTGAGTCACACTCGGGAAGGGCTGAAAAACTGTTTTTT. Translated: CAISESHSGRAEKLFF. The rearrangement uses TRBV10-3 and TRBJ1-4; D uncertain. This CDR3 contains 16 residues. The ends were cut back, 0 bases at V and 7 bases at J, with 15 bases in the middle. Germline CDR1 is ENHRY and CDR2 is SYGVKD.

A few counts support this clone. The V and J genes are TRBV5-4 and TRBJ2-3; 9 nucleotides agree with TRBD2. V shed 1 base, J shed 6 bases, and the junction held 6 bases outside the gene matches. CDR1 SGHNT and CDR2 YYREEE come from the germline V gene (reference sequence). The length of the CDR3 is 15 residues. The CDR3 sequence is CASSLKRGDKDTQYF. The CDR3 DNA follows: TGTGCCAGCAGCTTGAAGCGGGGGGACAAGGATACGCAGTATTTT.

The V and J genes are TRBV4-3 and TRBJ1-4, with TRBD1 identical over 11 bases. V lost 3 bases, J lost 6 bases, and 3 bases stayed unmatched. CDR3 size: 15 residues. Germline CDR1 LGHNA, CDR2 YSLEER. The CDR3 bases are TGCGCCAGCAGCCAGGACAGGGGGCGCGATGAAAAACTGTTTTTT. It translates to CASSQDRGRDEKLFF.

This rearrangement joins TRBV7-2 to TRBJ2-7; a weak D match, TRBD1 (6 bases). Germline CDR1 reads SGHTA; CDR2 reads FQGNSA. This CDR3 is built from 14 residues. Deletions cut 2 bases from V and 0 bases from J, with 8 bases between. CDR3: CASSLNRVSYEQYF. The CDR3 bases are TGTGCCAGCAGCTTAAACAGGGTCTCCTACGAGCAGTACTTC.

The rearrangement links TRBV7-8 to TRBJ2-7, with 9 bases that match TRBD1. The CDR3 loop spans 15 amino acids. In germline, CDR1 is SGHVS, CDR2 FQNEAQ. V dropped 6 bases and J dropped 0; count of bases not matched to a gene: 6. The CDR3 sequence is CASSPGTGSSYEQYF. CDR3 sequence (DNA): TGTGCCAGCAGTCCCGGGACAGGGAGCTCCTACGAGCAGTACTTC.

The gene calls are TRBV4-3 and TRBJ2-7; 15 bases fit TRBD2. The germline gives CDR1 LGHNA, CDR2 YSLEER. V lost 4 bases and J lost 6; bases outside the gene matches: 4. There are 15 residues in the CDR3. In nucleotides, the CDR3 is TGCGCCAGCAGCCCGGGACTAGCGGGGGGAGCCGAGCAGTACTTC. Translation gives CASSPGLAGGAEQYF.